The 18 T cell receptor beta chains in this list originate from one sample, sequenced in a study of shared clonotypes between healthy human individuals. TCRdb keeps only in-frame clones here, not all; method: immunoSEQ multiplex PCR. Seen here are approximately 1,500,000 clones, roughly 96% observed once, and the top ten hold over 1%. Sequenced: naive CD4+ T cells sorted from blood. Subset of the sample: CD45RA+ positively selected. The receptor source for this set is a man aged 25 to 40 in good health.

The chain has TRBV19 and TRBJ1-5; unclear D gene. The CDR3 totals 13 residues. Germline V gene lookup returns CDR1 LNHDA and CDR2 SQIVND (reference sequence). V was trimmed by 4 bases and J by 0 bases, leaving 4 bases between them. CDR3 bases: TGTGCCAGTAGTACCCATAGCAATCAGCCCCAGCATTTT. Protein product: CASSTHSNQPQHF.

The chain links TRBV7-9 to TRBJ2-7; no clear D gene. The CDR3 loop spans 14 amino acids. Trimming took 0 bases from V and 2 from J, leaving 8 bases between them. Germline loops: CDR1 SEHNR, CDR2 FQNEAQ (reference sequence). This CDR3 reads CASSLALFPYEQYF. DNA of the CDR3: TGTGCCAGCAGCTTAGCGCTTTTCCCCTACGAGCAGTACTTC.

The rearrangement joins TRBV7-8 to TRBJ2-1; the D is unclear. V lost 5 bases, J lost 7 bases, and 18 bases lay in between. Germline-derived CDR1 and CDR2 are SGHVS and FQNEAQ. The CDR3 is made up of 15 amino acids. CDR3 DNA sequence: TGTGCCAGCAGCCCCGCTCGCTTGCCCTCTAATGAGCAGTTCTTC. Translated, it gives CASSPARLPSNEQFF.

In the case of this clone: This same CDR3 is encoded by further DNA sequences in the sample. The rearrangement links TRBV5-1 to TRBJ1-4; 8 bases are a match to TRBD1. Trimming cost V 2 bases and J 8 bases; bases outside gene matches: 5. The germline gives CDR1 SGHRS, CDR2 YFSETQ. The CDR3 is 14 residues long. CDR3 sequence (DNA): TGCGCCAGCAGCTTAGGACAGGGATGGGAAAAACTGTTTTTT. Protein: CASSLGQGWEKLFF.

This chain joins TRBV11-3 and TRBJ2-1; 7 bases are shared with TRBD1. The CDR3 is 14 residues long. V dropped 5 bases and J dropped 8; count of bases not matched to a gene: 9. Germline values: CDR1 SGHNT, CDR2 YENEEA. CDR3 loop: CASSAGPQGYEQFF. In DNA, the CDR3 is TGTGCCAGCAGCGCAGGACCACAGGGGTATGAGCAGTTCTTC.

The chain has TRBV11-2 and TRBJ1-4; 9 bases are shared with TRBD1. The germline V gene encodes CDR1 SGHAT and CDR2 FQNNGV. Trimming cost V 4 bases and J 6 bases; bases outside gene matches: 6. This CDR3 is built from 15 residues. CDR3 bases: TGTGCCAGCAGCTCCCTTGGACAGGGGTATGAAAAACTGTTTTTT. Its translation is CASSSLGQGYEKLFF.

The gene calls are TRBV18 and TRBJ1-2; D unresolved. The CDR3 is 15 amino acids. Per the germline V gene, CDR1 is KGHSH and CDR2 is LQKENI. The V and J ends lost 3 bases and 8 bases respectively, with 19 bases between them. CDR3 region: CASSPASRKPLGYTF. The DNA of the CDR3 is TGTGCCAGCTCACCGGCCTCAAGAAAGCCGTTAGGCTACACCTTC.

The CDR3 here is CASSLALRGWETQYF. The DNA of the CDR3 is TGTGCCAGCAGCTTAGCGCTCAGGGGTTGGGAGACCCAGTACTTC. The chain combines TRBV7-9 with TRBJ2-5, with D perhaps TRBD1 (6 bases). This CDR3 region has 15 residues. CDR1 and CDR2 (germline): SEHNR, FQNEAQ (reference sequence). V gave up 0 bases and J gave up 5 bases, with 13 bases separating them.

The chain joins TRBV18 to TRBJ1-3; no firm D call. Trimming removed 1 base at V and 3 bases at J, with 10 bases between. This CDR3 has 15 amino acids. Germline V gene sequence: CDR1 KGHSH, CDR2 LQKENI. The CDR3 coding sequence is TGTGCCAGCTCACCACAGACCAACCATGGAAACACCATATATTTT. Protein: CASSPQTNHGNTIYF.

The rearrangement joins TRBV9 to TRBJ2-1; TRBD2 aligns across 7 bases. The CDR3 is 14 residues long. CDR1 and CDR2 (germline): SGDLS, YYNGEE. With 8 bases clipped from V and 10 bases from J, the junction kept 15 bases outside the gene matches. The CDR3 bases are TGTGCCAGTGGTCAAAGCGGGACCTTTTGGGAGCAGTTCTTC. As protein: CASGQSGTFWEQFF.

This chain joins TRBV27 and TRBJ2-3; D might be TRBD1 (6 bases). Germline values: CDR1 MNHEY, CDR2 SMNVEV (reference sequence). CDR3 length equals 14 residues. Deletions cut 7 bases from V and 5 bases from J, with 16 bases between. CDR3 DNA: TGTGCCAGCACTGGGGGCGGCTATAGAGATACGCAGTATTTT. It codes for CASTGGGYRDTQYF.

The V call is TRBV9, the J call TRBJ2-7; D unresolved. V was trimmed by 0 bases and J by 2 bases, leaving 9 bases between them. The length of the CDR3 is 14 residues. The germline CDR1 and CDR2 sequences are SGDLS and YYNGEE. The CDR3 bases are TGTGCCAGCAGCGTAGGAGGTGAGCCCTACGAGCAGTACTTC. Its protein product is CASSVGGEPYEQYF.

This clone was observed once. This rearrangement joins TRBV12-5 to TRBJ2-1; 10 bases fit TRBD1. Germline CDR1 and CDR2: LGHNT and FRNRAP. The length of the CDR3 is 14 residues. The ends lost 5 bases at V and 9 bases at J; junction bases unmatched: 7. The CDR3 sequence: CASGTGTGVGEQFF. As DNA, the CDR3 is TGTGCTAGTGGTACCGGGACAGGGGTAGGTGAGCAGTTCTTC. The full variable domain, rest sourced from reference TRBV12-5 and TRBJ2-1, is DARVTQTPRHKVTEMGQEVTMRCQPILGHNTVFWYRQTMMQGLELLAYFRNRAPLDDSGMPKDRFSAEMPDATLATLKIQPSEPRDSAVYFCASGTGTGVGEQFFGPGTRLTVL.

Comments on this clone: Other DNA sequences from this sample encode an identical CDR3 as well. The chain has TRBV6-5 and TRBJ2-1; 7 bases are shared with TRBD1. Germline V gives CDR1 MNHEY, CDR2 SVGAGI. The CDR3 is 12 residues long. With V trimmed by 9 bases and J by 4 bases, 3 bases remained unmatched. CDR3 nucleotides: TGTGCCAGTTCGACAGGGTACAATGAGCAGTTCTTC. Translated: CASSTGYNEQFF.

The J gene is TRBJ2-3, the V gene TRBV13, with no clear D. CDR1 and CDR2 from the germline V gene are PRHDT and FYEKMQ (reference sequence). This CDR3 spans 14 amino acids. Deletions cut 3 bases from V and 4 bases from J, with 11 bases between. Here the CDR3 reads CASSLVLGPDTQYF. The CDR3 DNA reads TGTGCCAGCAGCTTGGTTCTAGGGCCAGATACGCAGTATTTT.

The rearrangement joins TRBV5-4 to TRBJ1-1; TRBD1 agrees at 7 bases. The germline gives CDR1 SGHNT, CDR2 YYREEE (reference sequence). The junction had 3 bases not matched to a gene; V was cut back by 1 base and J by 3 bases. This CDR3 is 14 amino acids long. CDR3 DNA: TGTGCCAGCAGCTTGCCAGGGGGGGACACTGAAGCTTTCTTT. As protein: CASSLPGGDTEAFF.

V gene TRBV5-1 combines with J gene TRBJ2-5, with D maybe TRBD1 (5 bases). Trimming shortened V by 5 bases and J by 0 bases, and 11 bases separated the two germline ends. This CDR3 is built from 14 residues. Germline V gene lookup returns CDR1 SGHRS and CDR2 YFSETQ. The CDR3 DNA is TGCGCCAGCAGTTCCGACAGCAACCAAGAGACCCAGTACTTC. The encoded protein is CASSSDSNQETQYF.

The V and J genes are TRBV7-8 and TRBJ2-1, with 8 positions matching TRBD2. The CDR3 consists of 17 residues. Germline values: CDR1 SGHVS, CDR2 FQNEAQ. V was clipped by 5 bases and J by 3 bases; unmatched bases: 12. CDR3 protein: CASSARTSGSGYNEQFF. CDR3 bases: TGTGCCAGCAGCGCCCGCACCAGCGGGAGTGGCTACAATGAGCAGTTCTTC.